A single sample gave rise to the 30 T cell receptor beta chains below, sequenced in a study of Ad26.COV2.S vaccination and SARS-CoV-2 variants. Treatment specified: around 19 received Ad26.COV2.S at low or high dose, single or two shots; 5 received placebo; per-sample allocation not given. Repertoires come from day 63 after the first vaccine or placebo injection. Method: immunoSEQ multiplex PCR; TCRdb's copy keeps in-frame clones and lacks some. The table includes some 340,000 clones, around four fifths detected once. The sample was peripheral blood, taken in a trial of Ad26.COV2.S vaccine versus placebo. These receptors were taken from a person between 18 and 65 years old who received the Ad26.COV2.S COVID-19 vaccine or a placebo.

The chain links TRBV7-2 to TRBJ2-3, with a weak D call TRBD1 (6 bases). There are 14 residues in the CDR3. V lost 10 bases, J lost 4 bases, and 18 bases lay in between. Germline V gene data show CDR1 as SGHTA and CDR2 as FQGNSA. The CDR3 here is CATRQGGPSDTQYF. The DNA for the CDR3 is TGTGCCACCCGCCAAGGGGGACCCTCAGATACGCAGTATTTT.

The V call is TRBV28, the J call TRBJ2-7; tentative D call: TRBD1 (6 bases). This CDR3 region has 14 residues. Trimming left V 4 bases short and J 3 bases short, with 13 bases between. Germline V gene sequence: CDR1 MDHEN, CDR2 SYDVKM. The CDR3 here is CASSSPTGNYEQYF. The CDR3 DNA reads TGTGCCAGCAGTTCCCCGACAGGAAACTACGAGCAGTACTTC. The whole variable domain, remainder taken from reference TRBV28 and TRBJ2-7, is DVKVTQSSRYLVKRTGEKVFLECVQDMDHENMFWYRQDPGLGLRLIYFSYDVKMKEKGDIPEGYSVSREKKERFSLILESASTNQTSMYLCASSSPTGNYEQYFGPGTRLTVT.

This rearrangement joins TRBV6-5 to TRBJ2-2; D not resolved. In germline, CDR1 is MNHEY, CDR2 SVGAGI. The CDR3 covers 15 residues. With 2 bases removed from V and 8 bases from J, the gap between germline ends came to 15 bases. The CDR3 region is CASSYHIALGGELFF. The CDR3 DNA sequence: TGTGCCAGCAGTTACCACATCGCATTGGGGGGGGAGCTGTTTTTT.

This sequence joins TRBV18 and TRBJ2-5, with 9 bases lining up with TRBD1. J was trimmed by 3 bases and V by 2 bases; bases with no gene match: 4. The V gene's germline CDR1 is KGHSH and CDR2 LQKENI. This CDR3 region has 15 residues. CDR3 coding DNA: TGTGCCAGCTCACCAATCCGGGACAGGGAAGAGACCCAGTACTTC. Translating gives CASSPIRDREETQYF.

The CDR3 nucleotides read TGTGCCAGCAGCAGGACAGTCACAGATACGCAGTATTTT. This encodes CASSRTVTDTQYF. The chain links TRBV11-2 to TRBJ2-3; D may be TRBD1 (6 bases). Germline values: CDR1 SGHAT, CDR2 FQNNGV. The CDR3 spans 13 residues. Trimming took off 5 bases at V and 2 bases at J, with 8 bases between the two ends.

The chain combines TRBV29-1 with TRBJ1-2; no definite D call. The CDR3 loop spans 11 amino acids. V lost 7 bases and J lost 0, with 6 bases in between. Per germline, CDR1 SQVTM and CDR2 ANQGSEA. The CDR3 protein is CSGRANYGYTF. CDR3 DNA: TGCAGCGGAAGGGCTAACTATGGCTACACCTTC.

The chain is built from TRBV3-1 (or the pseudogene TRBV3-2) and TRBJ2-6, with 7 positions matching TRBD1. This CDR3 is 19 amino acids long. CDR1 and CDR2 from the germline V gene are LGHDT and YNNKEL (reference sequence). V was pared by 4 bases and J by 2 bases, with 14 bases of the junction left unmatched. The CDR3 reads CASSLFPGQRITGANVLTF. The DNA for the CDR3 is TGTGCCAGCAGCCTTTTTCCGGGACAGAGAATTACTGGGGCCAACGTCCTGACTTTC.

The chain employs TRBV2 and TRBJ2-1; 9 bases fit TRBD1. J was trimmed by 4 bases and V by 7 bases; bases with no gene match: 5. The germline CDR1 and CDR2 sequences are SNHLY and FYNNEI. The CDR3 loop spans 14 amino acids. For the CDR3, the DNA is TGTGCCAGCAAGAGACAGGGGGGATACAATGAGCAGTTCTTC. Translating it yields CASKRQGGYNEQFF.

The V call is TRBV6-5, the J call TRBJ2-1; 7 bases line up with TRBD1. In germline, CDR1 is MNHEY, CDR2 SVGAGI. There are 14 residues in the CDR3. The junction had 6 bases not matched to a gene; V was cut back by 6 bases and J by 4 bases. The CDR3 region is CASSQDRAYNEQFF. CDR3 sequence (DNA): TGTGCCAGCAGCCAAGACAGGGCTTACAATGAGCAGTTCTTC.

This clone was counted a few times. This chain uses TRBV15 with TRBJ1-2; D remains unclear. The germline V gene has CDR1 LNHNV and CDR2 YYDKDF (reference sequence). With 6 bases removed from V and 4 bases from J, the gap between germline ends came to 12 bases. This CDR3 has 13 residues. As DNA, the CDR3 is TGTGCCACCAGAAAGATTGGACTCTATGGCTACACCTTC. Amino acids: CATRKIGLYGYTF.

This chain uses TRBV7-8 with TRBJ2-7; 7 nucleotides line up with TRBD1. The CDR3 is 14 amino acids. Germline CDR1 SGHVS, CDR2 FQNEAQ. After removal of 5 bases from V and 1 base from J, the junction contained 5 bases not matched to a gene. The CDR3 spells CASSTRQGSYEQYF. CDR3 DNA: TGTGCCAGCAGCACACGACAGGGTTCCTACGAGCAGTACTTC. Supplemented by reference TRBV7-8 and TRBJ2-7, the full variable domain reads GAGVSQSPRYKVAKRGQDVALRCDPISGHVSLFWYQQALGQGPEFLTYFQNEAQLDKSGLPSDRFFAERPEGSVSTLKIQRTQQEDSAVYLCASSTRQGSYEQYFGPGTRLTVT.

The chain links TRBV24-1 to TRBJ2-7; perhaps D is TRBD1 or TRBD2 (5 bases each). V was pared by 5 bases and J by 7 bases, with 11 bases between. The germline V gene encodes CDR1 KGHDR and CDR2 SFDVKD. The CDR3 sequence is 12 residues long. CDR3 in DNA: TGTGCCACCAGTGGGGGGTGGAGGGAGCAGTACTTC. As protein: CATSGGWREQYF.

The CDR3 DNA sequence: TGTGCCAGCAGCTTCCGACGGAACAATCAGCCCCAGCATTTT. Translation: CASSFRRNNQPQHF. This sequence joins TRBV7-8 and TRBJ1-5; D is ambiguous. V gave up 3 bases and J gave up 3 bases, with 9 bases separating them. The CDR3 extends over 14 amino acids. Germline CDR1 SGHVS, CDR2 FQNEAQ.

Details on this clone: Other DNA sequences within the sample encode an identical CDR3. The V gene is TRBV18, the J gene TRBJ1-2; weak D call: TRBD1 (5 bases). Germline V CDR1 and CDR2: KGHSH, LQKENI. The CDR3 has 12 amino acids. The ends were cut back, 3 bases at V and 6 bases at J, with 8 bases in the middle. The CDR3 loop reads CASSPSGDGYTF. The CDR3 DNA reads TGTGCCAGCTCACCCTCGGGGGATGGCTACACCTTC.

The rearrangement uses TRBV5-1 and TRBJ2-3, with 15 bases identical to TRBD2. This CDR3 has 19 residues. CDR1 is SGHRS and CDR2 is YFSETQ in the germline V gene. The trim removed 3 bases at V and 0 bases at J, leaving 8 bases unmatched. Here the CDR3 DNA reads TGCGCCAGCAGCTACACCGGGACTAGCGGGGGGATTAGCACAGATACGCAGTATTTT. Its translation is CASSYTGTSGGISTDTQYF.

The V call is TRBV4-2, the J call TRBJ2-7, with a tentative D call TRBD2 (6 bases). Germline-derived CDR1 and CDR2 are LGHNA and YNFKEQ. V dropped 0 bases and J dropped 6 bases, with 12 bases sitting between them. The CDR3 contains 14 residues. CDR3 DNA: TGTGCCAGCAGCCAAGAGGGGGAGGTTGGCGAGCAGTACTTC. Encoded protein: CASSQEGEVGEQYF.

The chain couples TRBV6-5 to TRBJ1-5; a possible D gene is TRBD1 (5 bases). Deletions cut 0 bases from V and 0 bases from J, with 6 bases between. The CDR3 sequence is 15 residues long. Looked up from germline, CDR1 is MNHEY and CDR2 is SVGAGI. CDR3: CASSYSGDSNQPQHF. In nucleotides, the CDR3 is TGTGCCAGCAGTTACTCAGGGGATAGCAATCAGCCCCAGCATTTT.

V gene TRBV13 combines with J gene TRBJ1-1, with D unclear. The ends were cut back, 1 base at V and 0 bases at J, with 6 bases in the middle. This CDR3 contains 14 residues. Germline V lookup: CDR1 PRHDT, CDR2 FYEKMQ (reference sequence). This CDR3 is CASSLDRVNTEAFF. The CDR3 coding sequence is TGTGCCAGCAGCTTAGACCGAGTGAACACTGAAGCTTTCTTT.

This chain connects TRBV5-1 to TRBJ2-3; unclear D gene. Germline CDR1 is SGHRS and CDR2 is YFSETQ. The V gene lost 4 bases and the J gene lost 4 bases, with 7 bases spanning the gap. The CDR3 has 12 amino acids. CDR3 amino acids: CASSAHSDTQYF. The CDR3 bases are TGCGCCAGCAGCGCCCATTCAGATACGCAGTATTTT.

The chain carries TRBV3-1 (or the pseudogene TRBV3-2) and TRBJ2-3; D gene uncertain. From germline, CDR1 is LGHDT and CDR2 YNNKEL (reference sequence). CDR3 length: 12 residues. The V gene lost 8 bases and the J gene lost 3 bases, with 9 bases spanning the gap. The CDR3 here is CASLGPTDTQYF. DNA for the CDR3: TGTGCCAGCCTCGGGCCAACAGATACGCAGTATTTT.

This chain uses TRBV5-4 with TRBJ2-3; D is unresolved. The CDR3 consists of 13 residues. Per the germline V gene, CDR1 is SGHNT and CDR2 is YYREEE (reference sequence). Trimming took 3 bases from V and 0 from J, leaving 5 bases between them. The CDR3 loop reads CASSWPSTDTQYF. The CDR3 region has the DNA TGTGCCAGCAGCTGGCCTAGCACAGATACGCAGTATTTT.

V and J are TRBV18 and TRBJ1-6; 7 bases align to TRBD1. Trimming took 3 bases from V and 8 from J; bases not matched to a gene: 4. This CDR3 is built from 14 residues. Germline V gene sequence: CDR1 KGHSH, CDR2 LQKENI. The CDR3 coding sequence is TGTGCCAGCTCACCTACAGGGGCCGATTCACCCCTCCACTTT. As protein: CASSPTGADSPLHF.

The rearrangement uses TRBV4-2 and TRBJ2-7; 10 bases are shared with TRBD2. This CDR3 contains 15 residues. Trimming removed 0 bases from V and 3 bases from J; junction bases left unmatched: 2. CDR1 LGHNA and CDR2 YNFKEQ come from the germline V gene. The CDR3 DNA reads TGTGCCAGCAGCCAAGAACTAGCGGGAAACTACGAGCAGTACTTC. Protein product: CASSQELAGNYEQYF.

Here the CDR3 DNA reads TGTGCCAGTGTAAAAGACAGGGAAAGTAAAGATACGCAGTATTTT. As protein: CASVKDRESKDTQYF. V and J are TRBV25-1 and TRBJ2-3; 7 nucleotides align to TRBD1. V shed 9 bases, J shed 5 bases, and the junction held 14 bases outside the gene matches. The CDR3 is 15 residues long. Per germline, CDR1 MGHDK and CDR2 SYGVNS.

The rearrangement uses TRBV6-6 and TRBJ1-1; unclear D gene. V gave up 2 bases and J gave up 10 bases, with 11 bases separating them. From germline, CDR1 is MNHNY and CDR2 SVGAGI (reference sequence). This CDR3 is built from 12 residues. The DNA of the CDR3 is TGTGCCAGCAGTTACGCAGGTCCTGGAGCTTTCTTT. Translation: CASSYAGPGAFF.

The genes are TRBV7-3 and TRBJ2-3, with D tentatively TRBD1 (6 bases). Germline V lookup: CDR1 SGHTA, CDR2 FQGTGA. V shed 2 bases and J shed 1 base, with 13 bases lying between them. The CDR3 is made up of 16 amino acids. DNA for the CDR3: TGTGCCAGCAGCTTACAGGGGCCAGGGGGCACAGATACGCAGTATTTT. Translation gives CASSLQGPGGTDTQYF.

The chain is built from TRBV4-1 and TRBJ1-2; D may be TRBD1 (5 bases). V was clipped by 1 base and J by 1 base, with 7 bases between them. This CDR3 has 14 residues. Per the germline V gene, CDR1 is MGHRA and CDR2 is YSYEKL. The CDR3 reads CASSQGGNNYGYTF. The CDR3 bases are TGCGCCAGCAGCCAAGGGGGGAATAACTATGGCTACACCTTC.

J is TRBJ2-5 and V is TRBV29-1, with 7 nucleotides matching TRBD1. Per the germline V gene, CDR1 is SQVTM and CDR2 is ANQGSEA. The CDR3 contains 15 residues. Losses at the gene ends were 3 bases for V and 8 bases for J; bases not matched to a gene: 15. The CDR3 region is CSVESRFRDSPTQYF. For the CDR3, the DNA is TGCAGCGTTGAGTCTCGTTTCCGGGACAGCCCAACCCAGTACTTC.

The DNA of the CDR3 is TGTGCCAGTGGAGGCGAGGGGGCCTACGAGCAGTACTTC. Its protein product is CASGGEGAYEQYF. The chain uses TRBV19 and TRBJ2-7, with D possibly matching TRBD1 (6 bases). The CDR3 runs 13 residues. In germline, CDR1 is LNHDA, CDR2 SQIVND (reference sequence). V was clipped by 8 bases and J by 2 bases, with 13 bases between them.

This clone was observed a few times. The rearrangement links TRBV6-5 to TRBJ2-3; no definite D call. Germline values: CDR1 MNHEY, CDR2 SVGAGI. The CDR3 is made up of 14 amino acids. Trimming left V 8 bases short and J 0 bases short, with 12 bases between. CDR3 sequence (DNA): TGTGCCAGCTTGGGGTACCTTAGCACAGATACGCAGTATTTT. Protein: CASLGYLSTDTQYF.